This paragraph covers one TCR beta chain sequence. It lacks a known antigen. The sample holds no much larger clone one base away, and base qualities are not on file. In the ViraFEST assay, PBMC were stimulated with viral peptide pools, and antigen-specific CD4+ T cell clonotypes were then identified by expansion using TCR sequencing. After around eleven days of culture, CD4+ T cells were isolated with the EasySep CD4+ T cell isolation kit. None of the healthy vaccine recipients had a prior SARS-CoV-2 infection, which was confirmed by nucleocapsid antibody tests that came back negative both before and after vaccination. Around 2.1 million PBMC per well were cultured with 10 ug/ml peptides in IMDM containing approximately 4.5% human AB serum, around 9.7 IU/ml IL-2 and gentamicin. Half of the culture medium was replaced with fresh IL-2-containing medium on days 3 and 7. Unless noted otherwise, every peptide stimulation condition was grown in triplicate wells. PBMC were separated from whole blood using Ficoll-Paque Plus gradient centrifugation and were then either cryopreserved at -140C or used fresh. The overlapping peptide pools covered the spike proteins of SARS-CoV-2 and of the common cold coronaviruses HCoV-NL63, HCoV-OC43 and HCoV-229E. The QIAamp micro DNA kit was used to extract genomic DNA from the cultured CD4+ T cells.

The sample comes from a study of vaccination effects on CD4 cells after COVID-19 (dated by TCRdb to the early 2020s). About the full investigation: Two doses of either the BNT162b2 or the mRNA-1273 mRNA SARS-CoV-2 vaccine were administered to participants. The study compared SARS-CoV-2 spike-specific CD4+ TCR repertoires before and after mRNA vaccination in COVID-19 convalescent patients and infection-naive vaccine recipients. A total of approximately 9 COVID-19 convalescent patients and a few SARS-CoV-2-naive healthy vaccine recipients were included in the full study. Cultures from other donors in the study were sequenced using the Oncomine TCR Beta short-read assay on an Illumina iSeq 100. What the research found in general, with its limitations: Among healthy vaccine recipients, nearly all vaccine-induced clones were SARS-CoV-2 mono-reactive, and only 1 of 255 was cross-reactive with common cold coronaviruses. The study was limited by a small number of convalescent patients, and early post-infection timepoints were lacking. Clones induced by infection and clones induced by vaccination both contracted markedly at late timepoints after vaccination, which fits with T cell responses waning over time.

Taken from the germline V gene (reference sequence), the CDR1 and CDR2 loops are LNHNV and YYDKDF. The CDR3 runs 14 residues from the cysteine to the phenylalanine. Only the CDR3 region is kept as DNA, spanning 42 bases read in frame from base 1. V is pared back by 8 bases and J by 0 bases, with 12 bases lying between the germline termini. Receptor libraries were prepared by the immunoSEQ multiplex PCR assay. DNA from the cultured, isolated CD4+ T cells was subjected to TCR beta CDR3 sequencing. Per the authors' processing: Non-productive TCR sequences were discarded, and reads were trimmed to the CDR3 region, with only CDR3s of 7 or more amino acids retained. Antigen-specific clonotypes were identified using the MANAFEST web app by comparison of expansion in peptide wells against reference cultures. Positive clones required FDR<0.05 expansion versus reference and all other wells, odds ratio above 5, and frequency above 0.1% in two replicate wells. Clonotypes significantly expanded in SARS-CoV-2 spike wells and in at least one common cold coronavirus spike condition were defined as cross-reactive. CDR3 similarity was assessed by Levenshtein distance with the stringdist R package, and unrooted trees were built with ape in R 3.6.1. This is the immuneACCESS table as TCRdb keeps it, with only in-frame sequences that have V and J called. A part of the clones is gone; compared with another copy, unresolved V genes explain less than half, and the rest is unexplained. Clonal size and the V and J genes are those of that table, whereas D and trimming came from the DNA. Within this sample are approximately 68,000 clones, with over 70% of them counted one time only. The ten largest clonotypes hold about 10% of the sample.

The clonotype originates from a human donor who received a COVID-19 vaccine. The V and J genes are TRBV15 and TRBJ2-3, with the D gene too uncertain to name. Sequenced material: CD4+ T cells from PBMCs cultured with SARS-CoV-2 spike peptides, taken before COVID-19 vaccination. The sample's cell subset or site label, in plain terms: SARS-CoV-2 spike overlapping peptide pool stimulation. The CDR3 is CATRSLSSTDTQYF. The bases are TGTGCCACCCGCTCCTTGTCTAGCACAGATACGCAGTATTTT.